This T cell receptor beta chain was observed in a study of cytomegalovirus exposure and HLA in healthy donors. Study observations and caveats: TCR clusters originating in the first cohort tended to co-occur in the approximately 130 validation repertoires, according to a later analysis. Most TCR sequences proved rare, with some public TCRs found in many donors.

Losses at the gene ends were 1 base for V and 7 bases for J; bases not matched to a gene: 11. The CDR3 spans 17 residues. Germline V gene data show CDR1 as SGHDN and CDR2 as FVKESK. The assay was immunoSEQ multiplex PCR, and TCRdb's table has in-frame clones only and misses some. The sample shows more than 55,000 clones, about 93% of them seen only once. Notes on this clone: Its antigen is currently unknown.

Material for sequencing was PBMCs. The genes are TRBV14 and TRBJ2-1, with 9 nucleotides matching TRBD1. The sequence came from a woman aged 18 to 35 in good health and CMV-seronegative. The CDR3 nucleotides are TGTGCCAGCAGCCAAGTGTTTGGGGACAGGGTGAGGAATGAGCAGTTCTTC. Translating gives CASSQVFGDRVRNEQFF. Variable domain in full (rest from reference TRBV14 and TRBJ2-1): EAGVTQFPSHSVIEKGQTVTLRCDPISGHDNLYWYRRVMGKEIKFLLHFVKESKQDESGMPNNRFLAERTGGTYSTLKVQPAELEDSGVYFCASSQVFGDRVRNEQFFGPGTRLTVL.